This is a list of T cell receptor beta chains from one sample in a study of radiotherapy plus CTLA-4 blockade in lung cancer. Using immunoSEQ multiplex PCR, the repertoire was profiled, and TCRdb retains in-frame clones only, with some absent. The sample has 80,000 or so clones, 78% seen once. Sample: peripheral blood, taken from a patient treated with radiotherapy plus ipilimumab. The receptors derive from a human donor with non-small cell lung cancer whose response to radiotherapy plus ipilimumab could not be evaluated. Some clones in this sample may be carry-over from other donors' samples. Both conserved end residues are part of each CDR3. A D gene is named only where the DNA matches it firmly. Only some rows state a clone size, as once, few, many or a class for expanded clones.

j_gene,d_gene,v_gene,abundance,CDR3nt,CDR3aa
TRBJ2-1,TRBD2,TRBV19,-,TGTGCCAGTAGTAATGCGGGGGGCTACAGCTCCTACAATGAGCAGTTCTTC,CASSNAGGYSSYNEQFF
TRBJ1-6,TRBD1,TRBV7-9,-,TGTGCCAGCAGCCCCGGACAGGATAATTCACCCCTCCACTTT,CASSPGQDNSPLHF
TRBJ2-7,-,TRBV7-2,-,TGTGCCAGCAGTTTTAGGGGCGGACAGTACGAGCAGTACTTC,CASSFRGGQYEQYF
TRBJ2-2,-,TRBV18,-,TGTGCCAGCTTAGCCGTCCGGGACGGGGAGCTGTTTTTT,CASLAVRDGELFF
TRBJ2-3,TRBD2,TRBV6-4,-,TGTGCCAGCAGTACGGGAGGGGCTAGCACAGATACGCAGTATTTT,CASSTGGASTDTQYF
TRBJ2-2,TRBD2,TRBV7-9,-,TGTGCCAGCAGCCGCCGCGGTAGCGGGGGGGCGAACACCGGGGAGCTGTTTTTT,CASSRRGSGGANTGELFF
TRBJ1-2,-,TRBV20-1,-,TGCAGTGCTAGATTCAGCTATGGCTACACCTTC,CSARFSYGYTF
TRBJ1-5,-,TRBV5-6,-,TGTGCCAGCAGCTTTGGACAGACTAGCAATCAGCCCCAGCATTTT,CASSFGQTSNQPQHF
TRBJ2-1,TRBD1,TRBV7-3,-,TGTGCCAGCAGCTTAACCGGCCAGGGGGCTTACAATGAGCAGTTCTTC,CASSLTGQGAYNEQFF
TRBJ2-2,-,TRBV2,-,TGTGCCAGCAGACAGAGCCTGAACACCGGGGAGCTGTTTTTT,CASRQSLNTGELFF
TRBJ2-7,TRBD2,TRBV13,once,TGTGCCAGCAGCCGTTCGGGGAGCGGGGGGGCAGGCGAGCAGTACTTC,CASSRSGSGGAGEQYF
TRBJ1-4,-,TRBV18,-,TGTGCCAGCTCACCACCGGGGGGTACTAATGAAAAACTGTTTTTT,CASSPPGGTNEKLFF
TRBJ1-2,-,TRBV30,few,TGTGCCTGGAGTCTGCCCGTAAGCGGGGGTGGCTACACCTTC,CAWSLPVSGGGYTF
TRBJ2-5,-,TRBV29-1,once,TGCAGCGTTGAAACTCCGGGGACTGAGACCCAGTACTTC,CSVETPGTETQYF
TRBJ2-7,TRBD2,TRBV2,few,TGTGCCAGCAGGAGGCTTAGCGGGGGGCTCCTGTGGCACGAGCAGTACTTC,CASRRLSGGLLWHEQYF
TRBJ1-2,TRBD1,TRBV5-1,-,TGCGCCAGCAGCTCACCACCGGGACAGGGTTACTATGGCTACACCTTC,CASSSPPGQGYYGYTF
TRBJ2-5,-,TRBV7-2,-,TGTGCCAGCAGCTTAGAGCAGGGCACCGCTCGTACCCAGTACTTC,CASSLEQGTARTQYF
TRBJ1-4,TRBD1,TRBV18,-,TGTGCCAGCTCCCAAAGCCCGGGACAGATGACTGAAAAACTGTTTTTT,CASSQSPGQMTEKLFF
TRBJ2-7,TRBD2,TRBV4-1,once,TGCGCCAGCAGCCAAGGCCCCGCGGGGGGCACCTACGAGCAGTACTTC,CASSQGPAGGTYEQYF
TRBJ1-2,-,TRBV28,once,TGTGCCAGCAGTTTAGCCGGGACACTTAACTATGGCTACACCTTC,CASSLAGTLNYGYTF
TRBJ1-1,-,TRBV28,-,TGTGCCAGCAGTTTCCCCGGGGTCCCTGAAGCTTTCTTT,CASSFPGVPEAFF
TRBJ1-4,TRBD1,TRBV4-2,-,TGTGCCAGCAGCCAAGTACGACAGGGGGCGCGTGAAAAACTGTTTTTT,CASSQVRQGAREKLFF
TRBJ1-2,-,TRBV27,-,TGTGCCAGCACCGCGGGGGGGCGCGGAGGCTACACCTTC,CASTAGGRGGYTF
TRBJ2-6,-,TRBV5-1,-,TGCGCCAGCAGCTTGACAGCCTCGAGCTCTGGGGCCAACGTCCTGACTTTC,CASSLTASSSGANVLTF
TRBJ2-3,TRBD1,TRBV18,-,TGTGCCAGCTCACCAAAGGACAGGATCACAGATACGCAGTATTTT,CASSPKDRITDTQYF
TRBJ2-5,-,TRBV4-1,-,TGCGCCAGCAGCCAAGGAGGGGGGGAAGAGACCCAGTACTTC,CASSQGGGEETQYF